This entry features one TCR beta chain sequence. Germline loops: CDR1 LNHDA, CDR2 SQIVND (reference sequence). CDR3 length equals 15 residues. V lost 3 bases and J lost 4, with 15 bases in between. This table comes from immunoSEQ multiplex PCR, and its TCRdb copy is limited to in-frame clones, with some not included. The sample includes 2 million to 3 million clones, over 85% seen only once; the top ten take approximately 0.36%. This entry belongs to a study of shared clonotypes between healthy human individuals. Study information: The study used three CD4 naive, three CD4 memory, two CD8 naive and one CD8 memory plate per donor.

This chain joins TRBV19 and TRBJ1-2; maybe TRBD1 (6 bases). The sequence derives from a man aged 18 to 30 in good health. Some clones in this sample may be carry-over from other donors' samples. Material for sequencing was naive CD4+ T cells from PBMCs. The subset here: CD45RA+ positively selected. DNA for the CDR3: TGTGCCAGTAGTATCAGGGGCCGTCGAGTCTATGGCTACACCTTC. Translated: CASSIRGRRVYGYTF. Based on the CDR3 plus reference TRBV19 and TRBJ1-2, the full variable domain is DGGITQSPKYLFRKEGQNVTLSCEQNLNHDAMYWYRQDPGQGLRLIYYSQIVNDFQKGDIAEGYSVSREKKESFPLTVTSAQKNPTAFYLCASSIRGRRVYGYTFGSGTRLTVV.